The present TCR beta chain was sequenced within a study of read filtering for tumor transcriptome and immune sequencing. Sampling of bone marrow took place during active disease in every patient. This library used roughly 400 ng RNA and molecular barcoded adaptors spanning alpha/delta and beta/gamma chains. Each CDR3 protein gets one entry after TCRdb re-called the reads with MiXCR. The table records approximately 93,000 distinct CDR3 sequences, roughly 21% of them present only once. CDR1 is SGDLS, CDR2 YYNGEE, per germline. Trimming shortened V by 3 bases and J by 6 bases, and 12 bases separated the two germline ends. This CDR3 spans 13 amino acids. This clonotype was picked up many times. Its specificity is not known. Overall study findings and caveats: IR-seq captured clonotypes deeper and more reliably than RNA-seq. Sorted CD138-negative bone marrow cells were not purified T cells.

Material for sequencing was a population of CD138-negative cells sorted from bone marrow. The TCR originated in a donor at least 40 years old with multiple myeloma. This chain links TRBV9 with TRBJ1-1, with unresolved D. The CDR3 DNA follows: TGTGCCAGCAGCGCCACTGTAAGGGCTGAAGCTTTCTTT. The encoded protein is CASSATVRAEAFF.